This T cell receptor beta chain emerged from a study of blood T cell repertoires in COVID-19. Original processing methods: Reference gene primers were amplified, and this amplification served to estimate nucleated cell counts. Method: immunoSEQ multiplex PCR; TCRdb's copy keeps in-frame clones and lacks some. For V, J and clone size, that table is used; D and trimming come from the DNA. The sample lists 150,000 to 200,000 clones, over 60% occurring once. V dropped 1 base and J dropped 1; count of bases not matched to a gene: 8. The CDR3 length is 17 residues. Germline V gene lookup returns CDR1 SEHNR and CDR2 FQNEAQ (reference sequence). This clone was detected ten times or more.

The sequenced material came from peripheral blood. This sequence originates from a man aged 55 to 70 with acute or convalescent COVID-19. The rearrangement uses TRBV7-9 and TRBJ2-7, with 9 bases aligning to TRBD1. CDR3 DNA sequence: TGTGCCAGCAGCTTAGTGGGGGCCGGGACAGGGTCCTACGAGCAGTACTTC. Translated: CASSLVGAGTGSYEQYF.